This T cell receptor beta chain was captured by sequencing in a study of cytomegalovirus exposure and HLA in healthy donors. Study-wide background: Approximately 85 million unique TCRs from HLA-typed donors were held in an early data release.

Comments on this clone: Its target is not known.

The PCR was carried out with 60 Vbeta primers and 13 Jbeta primers. Some clones are missing from TCRdb's copy, which holds only in-frame ones; the method was immunoSEQ multiplex PCR. The table lists about 160,000 clones. Study-level results: Relative to the approximately 700-donor mean, N-insertions were reportedly fewer in an Asian-associated ancestry cluster in a later analysis. As a later analysis showed, several of the most significant clusters appeared to be linked to common viral pathogens.

Trimming cost V 2 bases and J 2 bases; bases outside gene matches: 6. The CDR3 sequence is 15 residues long. Looked up from germline, CDR1 is SGHDN and CDR2 is FVKESK. The chain is built from TRBV14 and TRBJ2-7, with TRBD1 identical over 7 bases. The origin of this receptor is a man aged 25-45 years in good health and CMV-seronegative. Sequencing was performed on PBMCs. DNA for the CDR3: TGTGCCAGCAGCCAAAGGCAGGGGGTGGCCTACGAGCAGTACTTC. Translated, it gives CASSQRQGVAYEQYF.